This paragraph reports one T cell receptor (beta chain). This sample is drawn from a study of technical replicates of blood from several donors. Sequencing used immunoSEQ multiplex PCR; TCRdb keeps in-frame clones, though not all of them. The sample has tens of thousands of clones; 90% to 97% are singletons. This CDR3 has 15 amino acids. Germline loops: CDR1 MNHEY, CDR2 SVGAGI. Trimming removed 7 bases from V and 0 bases from J, with 13 bases in between. The rearrangement joins TRBV6-5 to TRBJ1-3, with unresolved D. The sample consisted of T cells isolated from PBMCs. This TCR was recovered from a human donor in good health. CDR3 protein: CASKAAGLSGNTIYF. The CDR3 DNA follows: TGTGCCAGCAAAGCTGCAGGACTCTCTGGAAACACCATATATTTT.